The T cell receptor (beta chain) described here comes from a study of metastatic and nonmetastatic thyroid tumors. Whole-study context: Repertoire comparison spanned blood and tumor or nodule tissue of malignant and benign thyroid patients.

Nobody among the patients had been given any treatment before thyroid surgery. V gave up 2 bases and J gave up 4 bases; unmatched junction bases: 5. The CDR3 runs to 14 residues. The germline V gene encodes CDR1 DFQATT and CDR2 SNEGSKA (reference sequence). Using MiXCR, TCRdb reanalyzed the PCR reads. Among about 6,700 clones listed, approximately 31% were seen once. The chain links TRBV20-1 to TRBJ1-2; 9 bases match TRBD1. This clonotype was sampled from a female donor with papillary thyroid cancer or a benign thyroid nodule (not recorded which). Some clones in this sample may be carry-over from other donors' samples. Sample: adjacent normal tissue. The CDR3 is CSARPNRGLYGYTF. CDR3 DNA sequence: TGCAGTGCTAGACCGAACAGGGGGCTCTATGGCTACACCTTC.